The clone carrying this TCR beta chain was detected once. This sample stems from a study of blood T cell repertoires in COVID-19. Study summary: Both acute and convalescent COVID-19 samples were obtained from the United States, Italy and Spain. PBMCs, B-cell-depleted T cells, or T cells provided the cDNA or gDNA that made up the material.

Germline values: CDR1 SGDLS, CDR2 YYNGEE. The length of the CDR3 is 16 residues. Losses at the gene ends were 0 bases for V and 6 bases for J; bases not matched to a gene: 8. Authors' processing steps: Counts of nucleated cells, estimated from reference gene primer amplification, were obtained. Produced via immunoSEQ multiplex PCR; TCRdb's table is partial and in-frame only. V, J and clone size were drawn from that table, and D and trimming were deduced from the DNA. This table holds 120,000 or so clones, more than 70% found once. This receptor was identified in a woman in her 30s who had recovered from COVID-19. This chain joins TRBV9 and TRBJ2-2, with 7 bases matching TRBD1. Sequencing input: peripheral blood. The CDR3 DNA reads TGTGCCAGCAGCGTAGAGCCCACAGGGGCTGCCGGGGAGCTGTTTTTT. Residues: CASSVEPTGAAGELFF.